Listed here are 4 T cell receptor beta chains from one sample, sequenced in a study of T cells after yellow fever vaccination. TCRdb itself ran the 5' RACE reads through MiXCR, one entry per CDR3 protein. The sample consists of just under 600,000 distinct CDR3 sequences, approximately 13% of them appearing once. The sequencing here drew on PBMCs, taken on the day of the yellow fever booster vaccination. These receptors were obtained from a man aged 25 to 40 who received the YFV17D yellow fever vaccine.

This clonotype appeared a few times. The rearrangement links TRBV7-2 to TRBJ1-2; D unclear. CDR3 length: 14 amino acids. Germline CDR1 is SGHTA and CDR2 is FQGNSA. V was clipped by 5 bases and J by 8 bases, with 18 bases between them. CDR3 loop: CASSPASGGVGYTF. For the CDR3, the DNA is TGTGCCAGCAGCCCAGCGAGTGGCGGAGTAGGCTACACCTTC.

This clonotype was counted between two and nine times. The chain carries TRBV5-1 and TRBJ2-2; D is undetermined. Per germline, CDR1 SGHRS and CDR2 YFSETQ. This CDR3 has 15 amino acids. Deletions cut 0 bases from V and 1 base from J, with 7 bases between. The CDR3 nucleotides read TGCGCCAGCAGCTTGGCACATCTGAACACCGGGGAGCTGTTTTTT. Translated: CASSLAHLNTGELFF. Combining the CDR3 with reference TRBV5-1 and TRBJ2-2 gives the whole variable domain KAGVTQTPRYLIKTRGQQVTLSCSPISGHRSVSWYQQTPGQGLQFLFEYFSETQRNKGNFPGRFSGRQFSNSRSEMNVSTLELGDSALYLCASSLAHLNTGELFFGEGSRLTVL.

This clonotype was seen only a few times. V is TRBV20-1 and J is TRBJ2-1; D gene uncertain. There are 10 residues in the CDR3. With 4 bases removed from V and 5 bases from J, the gap between germline ends came to 3 bases. The germline CDR1 and CDR2 sequences are DFQATT and SNEGSKA (reference sequence). This CDR3 reads CSATNNEQFF. The CDR3 coding sequence is TGCAGTGCTACCAACAATGAGCAGTTCTTC.

V gene TRBV4-3 combines with J gene TRBJ2-1; D is undetermined. CDR1 is LGHNA, CDR2 YSLEER, per germline. V gave up 0 bases and J gave up 7 bases, with 13 bases separating them. The CDR3 is 15 amino acids. The CDR3 protein is CASSQDPLAINEQFF. The CDR3 nucleotides are TGCGCCAGCAGCCAAGATCCCCTGGCTATAAATGAGCAGTTCTTC.